This T cell receptor beta chain originates from a study of monozygotic twins with inflammatory bowel disease (dated by TCRdb to between 2019 and 2020). With respect to the entire study: In total, about 30 monozygotic twin pairs made up the full study: 19 Danish pairs, all IBD-discordant, plus nine German pairs, of which four were IBD-concordant and five were IBD-discordant. Each individual had, on average, about 151 000 unique TCRalpha sequences and 181 000 unique TCRbeta sequences available for analysis. Disease-associated traits were sought mainly through comparisons between IBD patients and their genetically identical healthy co-twins within discordant pairs.

According to the germline V gene, CDR1 reads SGHRS and CDR2 reads YFSETQ. Counted from cysteine to phenylalanine, this CDR3 has 15 amino acids. This entry has no DNA. General study outcomes and caveats: Measured by the inverse Simpson index, TCRbeta repertoire diversity was lower in IBD patients than in their healthy co-twins. Because patients were on differing immunosuppressive treatments, the repertoires may have picked up extra background noise and inter-individual variability. The results gave no support for a single strong signal or clonotype linked to IBD. Compared with healthy twins, IBD patients had fewer clonotypes in common with other individuals, a difference most pronounced in patients showing signs of disease activity. Concordant and discordant twins showed no difference in repertoire similarity, possibly because of limited statistical power. The analysis was unable to tell apart different T cell subtypes.

From each donor, an approximately 2.4 ml peripheral blood sample was collected into PAXgene tubes and kept at -80 degrees C. Total RNA was isolated from whole blood with the PAXgene blood miRNA kit on an automated QIAcube, without T cell sorting. Peripheral blood from monozygotic twin pairs concordant or discordant for inflammatory bowel disease was subjected to deep TCRalpha and TCRbeta repertoire profiling with unique molecular barcoding. Smoking habits were recorded for all twin pairs, with individuals classified as current, former or never smokers. Library generation was performed with 5' RACE. Preparation of each TCR library used approximately 3,500 ng of total RNA. cDNA was synthesized with SMARTScribe reverse transcriptase in eight separate reactions per sample. During cDNA synthesis, unique molecular identifiers containing a 6-nucleotide sample barcode were introduced by template switching. Two nested PCRs of about 17 and 10 cycles amplified the TCRalpha and TCRbeta cDNA, and bead purification followed each PCR. Before amplification, the cDNA was treated with uracil DNA-glycosylase and purified using the QIAquick PCR purification kit. The second PCR added Illumina TruSeq-compatible adapters along with sample-specific barcodes. Library quality and concentration were checked on TapeStation and Qubit, and libraries were pooled at 5 to 6.5 ng each. Sequencing of pooled libraries was carried out on an Illumina HiSeq2500 single-index Rapid Run using 2 x 100 bp reads and custom sequencing primers. The authors processed their data as follows. PCR and sequencing errors were corrected by UMI-based consensus assembly using MiGEC version 1.2.6. MiXCR version 2.1.1 was used to carry out V(D)J alignment, clonotype assembly and CDR3 extraction. To normalise gene usage, clonotype sharing and MAIT/NKT TCR abundance, the analysis used the top 1000, 10 000 and 20 000 clonotypes per sample. After downsampling to 27 000 UMIs, diversity was calculated as the inverse Simpson index using the vegan R package. Statistical testing used paired Mann-Whitney U tests on the discordant twin pairs and applied Benjamini-Hochberg correction for multiple testing. After the reads were reprocessed by TCRdb, one entry was made per CDR3 protein sequence, with no DNA. The V and J calls were not made by the authors but by TCRdb's processing. This sample's listing comprises 400,000 or so distinct CDR3 sequences. The leading ten clones occupy around 2.4% of the sample.

Notes on this clonotype: Which antigen it targets is not known.

This TCR was recovered from a human donor with ulcerative colitis or Crohn's disease, or a healthy co-twin of an affected twin (not recorded which). The chain was built from TRBV5-1 and TRBJ2-7. The sequenced material came from blood. The CDR3 region reads CASSLALLGPYEQYF.